A single sample is the source of the 25 T cell receptor beta chains below, sequenced in a study of T cells in narcolepsy listed by TCRdb under 2018. Library creation used the immunoSEQ multiplex PCR assay. TCRdb carries this immuneACCESS record with in-frame sequences only. Its versions omit some clonotypes, under half of them owing to an unresolved V gene in the studies checked, with the rest unexplained. The sample table holds tens of thousands of clones, of which 88% were seen once. Of the sample, more than 0.9% is held by the ten largest clones. Sequenced material: CD45RA- memory CD4+ T cells from PBMCs. Read against the paper, the sample's cell subset or site label means: memory T cells sorted ex vivo from peripheral blood. Receptor source: a human donor with narcolepsy.

This clone was observed a single time. CDR3: CASSSGSSYEQYF. CDR3 coding DNA: TGTGCCAGCAGCTCCGGTTCCTCCTACGAGCAGTACTTC. The V and J genes are TRBV11-3 and TRBJ2-7, with unresolved D. The ends were cut back, 4 bases at V and 0 bases at J, with 7 bases in the middle. Germline assignment: CDR1 SGHNT and CDR2 YENEEA. The length of the CDR3 is 13 residues. The variable domain in full, completed from reference TRBV11-3 and TRBJ2-7, reads EAGVVQSPRYKIIEKKQPVAFWCNPISGHNTLYWYLQNLGQGPELLIRYENEEAVDDSQLPKDRFSAERLKGVDSTLKIQPAELGDSAVYLCASSSGSSYEQYFGPGTRLTVT.

The chain joins TRBV4-3 to TRBJ2-6; D is unclear. The CDR3 is 16 residues long. Germline V gives CDR1 LGHNA, CDR2 YSLEER. V dropped 0 bases and J dropped 1 base, with 7 bases sitting between them. Here the CDR3 DNA reads TGCGCCAGCAGCCAAGACGGACCGTCTGGGGCCAACGTCCTGACTTTC. Amino acid sequence: CASSQDGPSGANVLTF.

This sequence joins TRBV27 and TRBJ2-7; the match to TRBD2 covers 7 bases. Losses at the gene ends were 2 bases for V and 6 bases for J; bases not matched to a gene: 7. This CDR3 spans 14 amino acids. Germline V lookup: CDR1 MNHEY, CDR2 SMNVEV (reference sequence). The DNA for the CDR3 is TGTGCCAGCAGTTTAACCGAGCGGGGTCGCGAGCAGTACTTC. It encodes CASSLTERGREQYF.

The gene calls are TRBV5-1 and TRBJ1-6, with D perhaps matching TRBD1 (5 bases). The CDR3 extends over 15 amino acids. The V gene's germline CDR1 is SGHRS and CDR2 YFSETQ. V shed 4 bases and J shed 7 bases, with 15 bases lying between them. The CDR3 nucleotides read TGCGCCAGCAGCCAGGAGGGACGGACAAATTCACCCCTCCACTTT. This encodes CASSQEGRTNSPLHF. Together with reference TRBV5-1 and TRBJ1-6, the CDR3 gives the full variable domain: KAGVTQTPRYLIKTRGQQVTLSCSPISGHRSVSWYQQTPGQGLQFLFEYFSETQRNKGNFPGRFSGRQFSNSRSEMNVSTLELGDSALYLCASSQEGRTNSPLHFGNGTRLTVT.

This chain joins TRBV5-1 and TRBJ2-5; a weak D match, TRBD2 (6 bases). Trimming stripped 1 base from V and 1 base from J, with 11 bases between. This CDR3 has 15 residues. Germline V gene data show CDR1 as SGHRS and CDR2 as YFSETQ. The CDR3 reads CASSLLRGSQETQYF. The CDR3 nucleotides are TGCGCCAGCAGCTTGCTGCGGGGAAGCCAAGAGACCCAGTACTTC.

This chain joins TRBV18 and TRBJ2-1, with TRBD2 identical over 8 bases. The germline V gene has CDR1 KGHSH and CDR2 LQKENI. V dropped 3 bases and J dropped 6; count of bases not matched to a gene: 13. This CDR3 is 17 amino acids long. CDR3 in DNA: TGTGCCAGCTCACCCGGACTAGCAGGAGGGGAGGGCAATGAGCAGTTCTTC. It yields the protein CASSPGLAGGEGNEQFF. The full variable domain, with the rest looked up from reference TRBV18 and TRBJ2-1, is NAGVMQNPRHLVRRRGQEARLRCSPMKGHSHVYWYRQLPEEGLKFMVYLQKENIIDESGMPKERFSAEFPKEGPSILRIQQVVRGDSAAYFCASSPGLAGGEGNEQFFGPGTRLTVL.

The sample holds a few counts of this clone. The genes are TRBV7-2 and TRBJ2-5; TRBD1 matches at 11 bases. J gave up 3 bases and V 4 bases, and 1 base lay outside the gene matches. The CDR3 length is 14 residues. The germline V gene has CDR1 SGHTA and CDR2 FQGNSA. The CDR3 nucleotides read TGTGCCAGCAGCTCGGGACAGGGGGAAGAGACCCAGTACTTC. Its protein is CASSSGQGEETQYF.

This clone was recorded a few times. The chain has TRBV14 and TRBJ2-3, with no clear D. The CDR3 is 13 residues long. The V end was cut by 0 bases, the J end by 10 bases, with 11 bases between. CDR1 SGHDN and CDR2 FVKESK come from the germline V gene. In DNA, the CDR3 is TGTGCCAGCAGCCAAGAAATGATGGGTCCGCAGTATTTT. Protein product: CASSQEMMGPQYF.

V usage is TRBV2 and J usage is TRBJ2-3; possibly TRBD2 for D (6 bases). V lost 4 bases, J lost 2 bases, and 10 bases lay in between. Germline CDR1 and CDR2: SNHLY and FYNNEI. The CDR3 totals 14 residues. CDR3 loop: CASSGGLSTDTQYF. The CDR3 DNA follows: TGTGCCAGCAGTGGGGGACTTTCCACAGATACGCAGTATTTT.

This sequence joins TRBV18 and TRBJ2-2, with D perhaps TRBD1 or TRBD2 (5 bases each). Trimming removed 0 bases at V and 7 bases at J, with 15 bases between. The CDR3 consists of 16 residues. Germline CDR1 reads KGHSH; CDR2 reads LQKENI. The CDR3 protein is CASSPPRGLGVGELFF. The CDR3 DNA is TGTGCCAGCTCACCACCCCGGGGCCTAGGCGTCGGGGAGCTGTTTTTT.

V gene TRBV11-3 combines with J gene TRBJ1-3; D gene uncertain. The V end lost 0 bases, the J end lost 8 bases, and 2 bases lay between the germline ends. The CDR3 runs to 11 residues. Germline values: CDR1 SGHNT, CDR2 YENEEA. This CDR3 reads CASSLEDTIYF. In DNA form, the CDR3 reads TGTGCCAGCAGCTTAGAGGACACCATATATTTT.

This chain connects TRBV30 to TRBJ2-7; 13 bases align to TRBD2. Germline loops: CDR1 GTSNPN, CDR2 SVGIG (reference sequence). This CDR3 region has 15 residues. With 5 bases clipped from V and 4 bases from J, the junction kept 8 bases outside the gene matches. The CDR3 loop reads CAWATGTSGTYEQYF. CDR3 bases: TGTGCCTGGGCAACCGGGACTAGCGGGACGTACGAGCAGTACTTC.

This chain links TRBV19 with TRBJ1-2; D not certain. CDR3 length equals 14 residues. With 10 bases removed from V and 7 bases from J, the gap between germline ends came to 22 bases. Germline-derived CDR1 and CDR2 are LNHDA and SQIVND (reference sequence). The CDR3 sequence is CATLALTRVGGYTF. DNA for the CDR3: TGTGCCACCTTAGCCCTAACAAGGGTGGGTGGCTACACCTTC.

This chain connects TRBV5-1 to TRBJ2-5, with a weak D call TRBD2 (6 bases). TRBJ2-7 explains the end of the DNA better; the J call may be wrong. Germline V gene sequence: CDR1 SGHRS, CDR2 YFSETQ. CDR3 length: 15 amino acids. CDR3 bases: TGCGCCAGCAGCTCAAACCAGGGCCGGGGGTACGAGCAGTACTTC. It is translated as CASSSNQGRGYEQYF.

The chain links TRBV11-3 to TRBJ1-1; a weak D match, TRBD1 (5 bases). CDR1 is SGHNT and CDR2 is YENEEA in the germline V gene. V was pared by 2 bases and J by 5 bases, with 9 bases between. The CDR3 is made up of 13 amino acids. CDR3 sequence reads: CASSLKWGTEAFF. The CDR3 DNA reads as TGTGCCAGCAGCTTAAAATGGGGGACTGAAGCTTTCTTT.

The chain is built from TRBV19 and TRBJ1-5; D not certain. Germline loops: CDR1 LNHDA, CDR2 SQIVND (reference sequence). CDR3 size: 15 residues. V gave up 0 bases and J gave up 5 bases, with 11 bases separating them. DNA for the CDR3: TGTGCCAGTAGTATAGATACCAGGAGTTATCAGCCCCAGCATTTT. Amino acids: CASSIDTRSYQPQHF. Full variable domain (missing parts from reference TRBV19 and TRBJ1-5): DGGITQSPKYLFRKEGQNVTLSCEQNLNHDAMYWYRQDPGQGLRLIYYSQIVNDFQKGDIAEGYSVSREKKESFPLTVTSAQKNPTAFYLCASSIDTRSYQPQHFGDGTRLSIL.

This clone was recorded only once. DNA for the CDR3: TGTGCCAGCAGGCAGGACAGGCAGGGCAATCAGCCCCAGCATTTT. This codes for CASRQDRQGNQPQHF. The chain carries TRBV6-5 and TRBJ1-5, with TRBD1 matching over 7 bases. This CDR3 region has 15 residues. Germline loops: CDR1 MNHEY, CDR2 SVGAGI. The ends lost 6 bases at V and 2 bases at J; junction bases unmatched: 7.

The chain couples TRBV4-1 to TRBJ2-7, with 8 nucleotides matching TRBD2. The CDR3 consists of 16 residues. The V and J ends lost 4 bases and 9 bases, in that order; junction bases with no gene match: 17. Germline assignment: CDR1 MGHRA and CDR2 YSYEKL. For the CDR3, the DNA is TGCGCCAGCAGCCTCGAGCCAGCGGGAGTGGTGTCCGGGCAGTACTTC. Amino acids: CASSLEPAGVVSGQYF.

The rearrangement joins TRBV5-6 to TRBJ2-3; 12 bases align to TRBD2. V gave up 4 bases and J gave up 4 bases; unmatched junction bases: 10. CDR1 and CDR2 from the germline V gene are SGHDT and YYEEEE. CDR3 length equals 17 residues. CDR3 DNA: TGTGCCAGCAGCACCAGACTAGCGGGGGCCCAAGCAGATACGCAGTATTTT. Residues: CASSTRLAGAQADTQYF.

The genes are TRBV5-4 and TRBJ1-1; D uncertain. This CDR3 contains 11 residues. CDR1 and CDR2 from the germline V gene are SGHNT and YYREEE (reference sequence). Trimming took off 4 bases at V and 4 bases at J, with 5 bases between the two ends. CDR3 DNA sequence: TGTGCCAGCAGCCACAGCACTGAAGCTTTCTTT. Amino acid sequence: CASSHSTEAFF.

This clone was counted between two and nine times. The chain is built from TRBV6-5 and TRBJ1-2; D possibly corresponds to TRBD1 (6 bases). Germline V gene sequence: CDR1 MNHEY, CDR2 SVGAGI. V lost 6 bases and J 8 bases, leaving 16 bases between the germline ends. This CDR3 is 13 amino acids long. Here the CDR3 DNA reads TGTGCCAGCAGGAGGAGGAAGGGGGGGGGCTACACCTTC. The encoded protein is CASRRRKGGGYTF.

This chain links TRBV6-6 with TRBJ1-1; D is undetermined. Germline V gene sequence: CDR1 MNHNY, CDR2 SVGAGI (reference sequence). This CDR3 has 14 residues. The V end was cut by 0 bases, the J end by 8 bases, with 13 bases between. The CDR3 loop reads CASSYSSQTTEAFF. CDR3 sequence (DNA): TGTGCCAGCAGTTACTCTTCCCAAACGACGGAAGCTTTCTTT.

In its sample, this clone was seen once. The V call is TRBV5-8, the J call TRBJ1-3; D is unclear. V gave up 1 base and J gave up 9 bases, with 8 bases separating them. There are 12 residues in the CDR3. CDR1 is SGHTS and CDR2 is YDEGEE in the germline V gene. CDR3 nucleotides: TGTGCCAGCAGCTTGCGACGGAGCACCATATATTTT. Encoded protein: CASSLRRSTIYF.

The chain is built from TRBV5-6 and TRBJ1-2; D call uncertain. The V end was cut by 7 bases, the J end by 0 bases, with 13 bases between. The V gene's germline CDR1 is SGHDT and CDR2 YYEEEE. This CDR3 is built from 14 residues. CDR3 in amino acids: CASLETASNYGYTF. As DNA, the CDR3 is TGTGCCAGCCTGGAAACGGCCTCTAACTATGGCTACACCTTC.

Only one count was recorded for this clone. The J gene is TRBJ1-2, the V gene TRBV5-6; possible D gene TRBD1, 6 bases. With 6 bases removed from V and 2 bases from J, the gap between germline ends came to 17 bases. The CDR3 is 15 residues long. Germline values: CDR1 SGHDT, CDR2 YYEEEE. The CDR3 nucleotides are TGTGCCAGCACCCTCGCCCGGGGGGCGAACTATGGCTACACCTTC. Translation gives CASTLARGANYGYTF.